These 3 T cell receptor beta chains were all obtained from the same sample, sequenced in a study of cytomegalovirus exposure and HLA in healthy donors. The PCR contained 60 Vbeta and 13 Jbeta primers. Here immunoSEQ multiplex PCR was the method, and the copy in TCRdb shows in-frame clones only, minus some. The table lists more than 70,000 clones. Sequencing was performed on PBMCs. These TCRs come from a woman aged 55-69 years in good health and CMV-seronegative.

The chain is built from TRBV5-4 and TRBJ2-5; TRBD1 matches at 8 bases. This CDR3 has 15 residues. Unmatched junction bases numbered 14, after V lost 4 bases and J lost 9 bases. Per the germline V gene, CDR1 is SGHNT and CDR2 is YYREEE (reference sequence). The CDR3 here is CASSPPDRDRVAQYF. The CDR3 DNA sequence: TGTGCCAGCAGCCCACCGGACAGGGATCGGGTGGCCCAGTACTTC.

The V gene is TRBV5-6, the J gene TRBJ2-1, with 8 bases fitting TRBD2. The germline CDR1 and CDR2 sequences are SGHDT and YYEEEE. With V trimmed by 3 bases and J by 1 base, 9 bases remained unmatched. The CDR3 consists of 17 residues. CDR3 in DNA: TGTGCCAGCAGCTCGTGGCTAGCGGGTACATCCTACAATGAGCAGTTCTTC. Protein product: CASSSWLAGTSYNEQFF. The whole variable domain, remainder taken from reference TRBV5-6 and TRBJ2-1, is DAGVTQSPTHLIKTRGQQVTLRCSPKSGHDTVSWYQQALGQGPQFIFQYYEEEERQRGNFPDRFSGHQFPNYSSELNVNALLLGDSALYLCASSSWLAGTSYNEQFFGPGTRLTVL.

In the case of this clone: A read error may account for a junction end that differs from germline. The CDR3 region is CVSTVGRGLPQGEQYF. The CDR3 DNA reads as TGTGTCAGCACCGTCGGAAGAGGACTACCCCAGGGCGAGCAGTACTTC. This rearrangement joins TRBV2 to TRBJ2-7; D may be TRBD2 (6 bases). The length of the CDR3 is 16 residues. From germline, CDR1 is SNHLY and CDR2 FYNNEI.